Listed below are T cell receptor beta chains from one sample, sequenced in a study of blood T cell repertoires in COVID-19. Assay used: immunoSEQ multiplex PCR; TCRdb lists only in-frame clones, some missing. The table lists about 160,000 clones, around 84% of them singletons. Sequenced input: PBMCs or T cells enriched from blood (not recorded which). The receptors here all came from a woman aged 50 to 60 who had recovered from COVID-19. CDR3s leave out the opening cysteine and the closing phenylalanine or tryptophan. Clone sizes are given selectively: once, few, many, or a class where the clone is expanded.

ASSPQRGLSQY,TRBV12-3/TRBV12-4,TRBJ2-3,NA
ASSLEEGFSYGYT,TRBV5-5,TRBJ1-2,few
ASSPPSEGRDTQY,TRBV18,TRBJ2-3,NA
ASSLNRAGSPLH,TRBV7-2,TRBJ1-6,NA
ASSRDTTLTNTEAF,TRBV18,TRBJ1-1,NA
ASSINRGTYNEQY,TRBV6-6,TRBJ2-7,once
SLTGRANTEAF,TRBV29-1,TRBJ1-1,NA
ASSALAGAHNEQF,TRBV5-1,TRBJ2-1,once
ASRGDRGYNSPLH,TRBV6-5,TRBJ1-6,NA
ASSRLARAPNEQF,TRBV3-1/TRBV3-2,TRBJ2-1,NA
ATQGGAGVYNEQF,TRBV10-3,TRBJ2-1,once
ASSRQTGGEVIGYT,TRBV5-1,TRBJ1-2,once
ASSLEPMVNEKLF,TRBV7-6,TRBJ1-4,few
ASSDSSQGFNSPLH,TRBV6-4,TRBJ1-6,once
ASSPDRAYEQY,TRBV5-4,TRBJ2-7,few
ASSQEADSWGEQY,TRBV4-3,TRBJ2-7,NA
SARAGAEAF,TRBV20-1,TRBJ1-1,NA
ASRLDRGRGTEAF,TRBV7-2,TRBJ1-1,NA
ASSLTGDTGELF,TRBV7-9,TRBJ2-2,once
ASSDQAPAKNIQY,TRBV18,TRBJ2-4,NA
ASTRDRDEQY,TRBV5-1,TRBJ2-7,NA
ASSLDRGEQY,TRBV5-1,TRBJ2-7,NA
AIRAGGRATETQY,TRBV10-3,TRBJ2-5,NA
ASSMRADTQY,TRBV19,TRBJ2-3,NA
ASSVGQGTNDYNEQF,TRBV9,TRBJ2-1,NA
ASSLQGGELF,TRBV7-9,TRBJ1-4,NA
ASSSLRGEKLF,TRBV28,TRBJ1-4,NA